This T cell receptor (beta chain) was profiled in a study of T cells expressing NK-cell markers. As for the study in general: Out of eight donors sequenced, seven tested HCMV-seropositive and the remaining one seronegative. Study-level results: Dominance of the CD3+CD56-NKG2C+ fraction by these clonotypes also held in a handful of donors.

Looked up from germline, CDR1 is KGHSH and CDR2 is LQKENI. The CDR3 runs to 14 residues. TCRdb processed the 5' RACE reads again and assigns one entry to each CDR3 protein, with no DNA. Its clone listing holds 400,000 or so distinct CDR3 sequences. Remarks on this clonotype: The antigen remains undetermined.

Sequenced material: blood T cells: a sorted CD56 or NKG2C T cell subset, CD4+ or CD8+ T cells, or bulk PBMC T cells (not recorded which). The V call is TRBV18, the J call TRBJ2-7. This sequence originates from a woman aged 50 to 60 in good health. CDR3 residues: CASSPAMVSYEQYF.